The rows below give T cell receptor beta chains drawn from one sample of a study of radiotherapy plus CTLA-4 blockade in lung cancer. Sequencing was performed with immunoSEQ multiplex PCR; in TCRdb, only in-frame clones are kept and a portion is missing. The repertoire holds around 71,000 clones, with 76% as singletons. Sequenced material: peripheral blood, taken from a patient treated with radiotherapy plus ipilimumab. Receptors originate from a human donor with non-small cell lung cancer whose response to radiotherapy plus ipilimumab could not be evaluated. Some clones in this sample may be carry-over from other donors' samples. Each CDR3 is given with its conserved first and last residue. A D gene is named only where the DNA matches it firmly. A clone size is listed for some rows: how often the clone was seen (once, few, many), or a class if it is expanded.

TRBV4-2	TRBJ1-2	NA	NA	CASSQDGGAGGGYTF	TGTGCCAGCAGCCAAGATGGCGGGGCCGGGGGGGGCTACACCTTC
TRBV4-3	TRBJ2-7	NA	NA	CASSQDRGTPYEQYF	TGCGCCAGCAGCCAAGATAGGGGGACACCCTACGAGCAGTACTTC
TRBV5-4	TRBJ2-1	NA	NA	CASSLDRNNEQFF	TGTGCCAGCAGCTTGGACAGGAACAATGAGCAGTTCTTC
TRBV7-7	TRBJ2-2	NA	NA	CASSPLQGSTGELFF	TGTGCTAGCAGCCCTCTCCAGGGAAGCACCGGGGAGCTGTTTTTT
TRBV4-1	TRBJ2-5	NA	TRBD2	CASSHPGTSGGAGETQYF	TGCGCCAGCAGCCATCCCGGGACTAGCGGGGGGGCCGGGGAGACCCAGTACTTC
TRBV5-1	TRBJ2-3	NA	NA	CASSLTATSTDTQYF	TGCGCCAGCAGCTTGACTGCTACTAGCACAGATACGCAGTATTTT
TRBV2	TRBJ2-2	NA	NA	CASSELATNTGELFF	TGTGCCAGCAGTGAGCTAGCGACGAACACCGGGGAGCTGTTTTTT
TRBV28	TRBJ1-4	few	TRBD1	CASSPIPPGGPTNEKLFF	TGTGCCAGCAGTCCGATTCCGCCAGGGGGCCCAACTAATGAAAAACTGTTTTTT
TRBV29-1	TRBJ2-3	NA	NA	CSVETPGTDTQYF	TGCAGCGTTGAAACCCCAGGCACAGATACGCAGTATTTT
TRBV6-1	TRBJ2-7	once	NA	CASSANRGHSYEQYF	TGTGCCAGCAGTGCAAACCGGGGACACTCCTACGAGCAGTACTTC
TRBV7-9	TRBJ1-4	NA	TRBD1	CASSSGQAQEKLFF	TGTGCCAGCAGCTCGGGACAGGCCCAGGAGAAACTGTTTTTT
TRBV28	TRBJ2-2	NA	NA	CASSFLLALEGELFF	TGTGCCAGCAGTTTCCTACTAGCTCTTGAGGGGGAGCTGTTTTTT
TRBV19	TRBJ2-7	NA	TRBD1	CASSLAGGTGGLEQYF	TGTGCCAGTAGCCTGGCCGGAGGGACAGGGGGTCTCGAGCAGTACTTC
TRBV18	TRBJ2-5	NA	TRBD1	CASRGTDQGAETQYF	TGTGCCAGCAGAGGGACAGACCAAGGGGCAGAGACCCAGTACTTC
TRBV7-9	TRBJ1-4	NA	NA	CASSLASRVEKLFF	TGTGCCAGCAGCTTAGCTAGTCGGGTTGAAAAACTGTTTTTT
TRBV28	TRBJ2-5	NA	TRBD2	CASETSGGAQETQYF	TGTGCCAGCGAGACTAGCGGGGGGGCCCAAGAGACCCAGTACTTC
TRBV7-3	TRBJ2-5	NA	TRBD2	CASSSLSGGTKETQYF	TGTGCCAGCAGCTCCCTTAGCGGGGGAACCAAAGAGACCCAGTACTTC
TRBV6-5	TRBJ1-1	NA	TRBD1	CASSQTGAGTEAFF	TGTGCCAGCAGCCAAACAGGGGCCGGCACTGAAGCTTTCTTT
TRBV28	TRBJ2-5	NA	NA	CASSTFGLQETQYF	TGTGCCAGCAGTACCTTCGGACTCCAAGAGACCCAGTACTTC
TRBV28	TRBJ1-2	NA	NA	CASSLGGAISGYTF	TGTGCCAGCAGTTTAGGGGGGGCGATTAGTGGCTACACCTTC
TRBV7-9	TRBJ2-5	NA	TRBD1	CASSVLRGPGETQYF	TGTGCCAGCAGCGTTCTCAGGGGGCCGGGGGAGACCCAGTACTTC
TRBV7-2	TRBJ2-1	NA	NA	CASSRYSTSYNEQFF	TGTGCCAGCAGCCGCTACAGCACGTCATACAATGAGCAGTTCTTC
TRBV11-2	TRBJ1-6	NA	NA	CASSLEVRVNSPLHF	TGTGCCAGCAGCTTAGAGGTCAGGGTAAATTCACCCCTCCACTTT
TRBV27	TRBJ2-3	few	TRBD2	CASSFIAGTTDTQYF	TGTGCCAGCAGTTTCATAGCGGGGACCACAGATACGCAGTATTTT
TRBV4-3	TRBJ2-3	NA	TRBD2	CASSQALGTSGGALDTQYF	TGCGCCAGCAGCCAGGCACTCGGGACTAGCGGGGGGGCTTTAGATACGCAGTATTTT
TRBV2	TRBJ2-5	NA	TRBD1	CASSYARDRAAETQYF	TGTGCCAGCAGCTATGCTCGGGACAGGGCAGCGGAGACCCAGTACTTC
TRBV2	TRBJ1-1	NA	NA	CASSTGVDTEAFF	TGTGCCAGCAGTACGGGGGTGGACACTGAAGCTTTCTTT
TRBV30	TRBJ2-2	NA	NA	CACPDRFNTGELFF	TGTGCCTGTCCCGACAGGTTTAACACCGGGGAGCTGTTTTTT
TRBV7-2	TRBJ2-1	NA	NA	CASSLTRQANNEQFF	TGTGCCAGCAGCTTAACCCGACAGGCGAACAATGAGCAGTTCTTC
TRBV9	TRBJ2-5	NA	TRBD1	CASSAGGTGAETQYF	TGTGCCAGCAGCGCGGGGGGGACAGGGGCAGAGACCCAGTACTTC
TRBV28	TRBJ2-7	NA	TRBD2	CASTLTGGDYEQYF	TGTGCCAGCACCCTTACCGGGGGGGACTACGAGCAGTACTTC
TRBV18	TRBJ1-1	NA	NA	CASSPPEGSYTEAFF	TGTGCCAGCTCACCCCCGGAAGGGAGTTACACTGAAGCTTTCTTT